The present T cell receptor (beta chain) was sequenced within a study of blood T cell repertoires in COVID-19. The CDR3 contains 12 residues. Trimming shortened V by 6 bases and J by 6 bases, and 9 bases separated the two germline ends. Germline values: CDR1 SNHLY, CDR2 FYNNEI. The repertoire was sequenced with immunoSEQ multiplex PCR; TCRdb's copy has only in-frame clones and lacks some. The sample has over 200,000 clones, 85% to 90% seen once. This receptor was obtained from a man older than 75 with acute or convalescent COVID-19. The V and J genes are TRBV2 and TRBJ1-5; TRBD1 might be the D (6 bases). The sequenced material came from peripheral blood. The CDR3 is CASRQGGQPQHF. DNA for the CDR3: TGTGCCAGCAGACAGGGCGGTCAGCCCCAGCATTTT.